This T cell receptor beta chain derives from a study of blood T cell repertoires in COVID-19. At the level of the study: The origin of the acute and convalescent COVID-19 samples was the United States, Italy and Spain.

The germline V gene encodes CDR1 LNHDA and CDR2 SQIVND (reference sequence). With V trimmed by 2 bases and J by 6 bases, 6 bases remained unmatched. The CDR3 spans 14 residues. Method: immunoSEQ multiplex PCR; TCRdb's copy keeps in-frame clones and lacks some. The data show about 60,000 clones, around 76% seen once. Sequencing was done on a sample of peripheral blood. The chain links TRBV19 to TRBJ1-1; TRBD1 agrees at 7 bases. The sequence was obtained from a man aged 50 to 60 with active or convalescent COVID-19. CDR3 loop: CASSIQGENSEAFF. The DNA of the CDR3 is TGTGCCAGTAGTATACAGGGGGAGAATTCTGAAGCTTTCTTT.